The 30 T cell receptor beta chains reported below all come from one sample, sequenced in a study of control samples from healthy donors and cancer patients. Only in-frame clones appear in the TCRdb table, and some are missing; sequencing was by immunoSEQ multiplex PCR. The top ten hold 4.1% of the sample, which has about 170,000 clones, around 95% seen once. The sequenced sample consisted of blood. The source is a woman in her fifties or sixties in good health.

The V call is TRBV28, the J call TRBJ1-1, with D maybe TRBD1 (6 bases). V was trimmed by 3 bases and J by 3 bases, leaving 11 bases between them. The V gene's germline CDR1 is MDHEN and CDR2 SYDVKM. This CDR3 has 14 amino acids. CDR3 in DNA: TGTGCCAGCAGTTTCCGGGACACATACACTGAAGCTTTCTTT. Translating gives CASSFRDTYTEAFF.

V is TRBV13 and J is TRBJ1-5, with D unclear. Trimming shortened V by 5 bases and J by 3 bases, and 5 bases separated the two germline ends. Looked up from germline, CDR1 is PRHDT and CDR2 is FYEKMQ (reference sequence). The CDR3 is made up of 12 amino acids. The CDR3, as DNA: TGTGCCAGCAGCACAAACAATCAGCCCCAGCATTTT. Its protein is CASSTNNQPQHF. The full variable domain, in which reference TRBV13 and TRBJ1-5 provide the parts outside the CDR3, is AAGVIQSPRHLIKEKRETATLKCYPIPRHDTVYWYQQGPGQDPQFLISFYEKMQSDKGSIPDRFSAQQFSDYHSELNMSSLELGDSALYFCASSTNNQPQHFGDGTRLSIL.

This sequence joins TRBV7-2 and TRBJ1-1; D gene uncertain. The germline V gene has CDR1 SGHTA and CDR2 FQGNSA. With 2 bases removed from V and 6 bases from J, the gap between germline ends came to 13 bases. The CDR3 has 14 residues. The CDR3 sequence: CASSLSVGRAEAFF. DNA of the CDR3: TGTGCCAGCAGCTTAAGTGTAGGGCGGGCTGAAGCTTTCTTT.

This CDR3 is CASRVGVTTYEQYF. The CDR3 DNA reads as TGTGCCAGCAGGGTCGGAGTCACCACCTACGAGCAGTACTTC. The gene calls are TRBV6-5 and TRBJ2-7, with D hard to call. CDR1 is MNHEY, CDR2 SVGAGI, per germline. Trimming stripped 6 bases from V and 2 bases from J, with 14 bases between. There are 14 residues in the CDR3.

This CDR3 reads CSVVGRNTDTQYF. The CDR3 DNA reads as TGCAGCGTTGTCGGGCGAAACACAGATACGCAGTATTTT. This chain connects TRBV29-1 to TRBJ2-3; D unresolved. Germline CDR1 SQVTM, CDR2 ANQGSEA. This CDR3 has 13 amino acids. Trimming left V 4 bases short and J 2 bases short, with 10 bases between.

V usage is TRBV24-1 and J usage is TRBJ1-2; D gene ambiguous. The germline CDR1 and CDR2 sequences are KGHDR and SFDVKD. This CDR3 comprises 16 residues. The germline V and J ends were trimmed by 0 bases and 2 bases, with 12 bases remaining between them. The CDR3 DNA is TGTGCCACCAGTGATTTGAAGTCCAGGAGAAACTATGGCTACACCTTC. Protein sequence: CATSDLKSRRNYGYTF.

The rearrangement joins TRBV10-2 to TRBJ1-1, with D uncertain. Trimming stripped 5 bases from V and 0 bases from J, with 7 bases between. Per germline, CDR1 WSHSY and CDR2 SAAADI. This CDR3 contains 13 residues. The CDR3 DNA follows: TGCGCCAGCAGTTACACAGTGAACACTGAAGCTTTCTTT. It specifies CASSYTVNTEAFF.

The gene calls are TRBV6-5 and TRBJ1-1, with a possible D match to TRBD1 (6 bases). Per germline, CDR1 MNHEY and CDR2 SVGAGI. V was pared by 2 bases and J by 7 bases, with 14 bases between. CDR3 length: 14 amino acids. The chain's CDR3 is CASSYRQGRIEAFF. Written as DNA, the CDR3 is TGTGCCAGCAGTTACCGGCAGGGGCGCATTGAAGCTTTCTTT.

The V and J genes are TRBV18 and TRBJ1-2; D is undetermined. Germline CDR1 is KGHSH and CDR2 is LQKENI. CDR3 size: 14 residues. The V gene lost 2 bases and the J gene lost 4 bases, with 11 bases spanning the gap. CDR3 coding DNA: TGTGCCAGCTCACCAGGAAGAGGGAGCTATGGCTACACCTTC. Its protein product is CASSPGRGSYGYTF.

This chain connects TRBV19 to TRBJ2-3; D uncertain. The CDR3 contains 15 residues. Trimming left V 2 bases short and J 0 bases short, with 9 bases between. Germline CDR1 and CDR2: LNHDA and SQIVND (reference sequence). The CDR3 loop is CASSITAISTDTQYF. The DNA for the CDR3 is TGTGCCAGTAGTATAACCGCTATAAGCACAGATACGCAGTATTTT.

The V and J genes are TRBV19 and TRBJ2-5; 7 nucleotides match TRBD2. V shed 4 bases, J shed 2 bases, and the junction held 4 bases outside the gene matches. CDR3 length: 14 amino acids. CDR1 is LNHDA, CDR2 SQIVND, per germline (reference sequence). For the CDR3, the DNA is TGTGCCAGTAGTACGGGACTAAGGCAAGAGACCCAGTACTTC. As protein: CASSTGLRQETQYF.

The chain is built from TRBV4-2 and TRBJ1-1; D remains ambiguous. This CDR3 is 18 amino acids long. From germline, CDR1 is LGHNA and CDR2 YNFKEQ. V lost 1 base and J lost 0, with 18 bases in between. As DNA, the CDR3 is TGTGCCAGCAGCCAAGCGTATGCGTCCAACGCCCTGAACACTGAAGCTTTCTTT. Its translation is CASSQAYASNALNTEAFF.

The V gene is TRBV5-1, the J gene TRBJ2-2, with D unclear. The V gene lost 4 bases and the J gene lost 4 bases, with 17 bases spanning the gap. The CDR3 is 16 amino acids. Germline values: CDR1 SGHRS, CDR2 YFSETQ. The CDR3 sequence: CASSATGPIITGELFF. CDR3 sequence (DNA): TGCGCCAGCAGCGCAACCGGGCCGATAATCACCGGGGAGCTGTTTTTT.

V is TRBV9 and J is TRBJ1-1; D is unclear. Germline lookup yields CDR1 SGDLS and CDR2 YYNGEE. This CDR3 is built from 14 residues. The V end was cut by 0 bases, the J end by 1 base, with 7 bases between. In nucleotides, the CDR3 is TGTGCCAGCAGCGTAGCTCCCACGAACACTGAAGCTTTCTTT. This gives the protein CASSVAPTNTEAFF.

This rearrangement joins TRBV7-2 to TRBJ2-3; D is ambiguous. The CDR3 consists of 14 residues. The ends were cut back, 4 bases at V and 3 bases at J, with 11 bases in the middle. Per the germline V gene, CDR1 is SGHTA and CDR2 is FQGNSA. CDR3 region: CASSSWATTDTQYF. As DNA, the CDR3 is TGTGCCAGCAGCTCCTGGGCGACTACAGATACGCAGTATTTT.

A single count supports this clone. The chain carries TRBV7-6 and TRBJ2-6; 8 bases align to TRBD1. The CDR3 length is 19 residues. Germline V CDR1 and CDR2: SGHVS, FNYEAQ. Germline trimming cut 5 bases from V and 0 bases from J; bases unmatched to any gene: 12. CDR3 DNA sequence: TGTGCCAGCAGCCCAGGGGCTGGGACAGGACGCTCTGGGGCCAACGTCCTGACTTTC. This gives the protein CASSPGAGTGRSGANVLTF.

Written as DNA, the CDR3 is TGTGCCAGCAGTTCCATGACAGGCTCCTACGAGCAGTACTTC. It yields the protein CASSSMTGSYEQYF. The chain recombines TRBV27 with TRBJ2-7, with D perhaps matching TRBD1 (6 bases). The CDR3 is 14 amino acids. With 4 bases removed from V and 0 bases from J, the gap between germline ends came to 10 bases. Germline assignment: CDR1 MNHEY and CDR2 SMNVEV (reference sequence).

The sample holds one count of this clone. The rearrangement joins TRBV7-9 to TRBJ2-1; D uncertain. With 5 bases removed from V and 7 bases from J, the gap between germline ends came to 9 bases. This CDR3 comprises 12 residues. Germline-derived CDR1 and CDR2 are SEHNR and FQNEAQ (reference sequence). CDR3 bases: TGTGCCAGCAGCGCAACTTTGAATGAGCAGTTCTTC. Encoded protein: CASSATLNEQFF.

The chain couples TRBV4-3 to TRBJ1-1; no definite D call. V shed 0 bases and J shed 2 bases, with 19 bases lying between them. This CDR3 spans 18 amino acids. Germline loops: CDR1 LGHNA, CDR2 YSLEER. The CDR3, as DNA: TGCGCCAGCAGCCAAGAAAGTTATGTACAGAACTATAACACTGAAGCTTTCTTT. It encodes CASSQESYVQNYNTEAFF.

This chain connects TRBV19 to TRBJ2-7; TRBD2 agrees at 11 bases. The J segment lost 6 bases and the V segment lost 2 bases, leaving 9 bases of the junction unmatched. Germline lookup yields CDR1 LNHDA and CDR2 SQIVND (reference sequence). The length of the CDR3 is 16 residues. The CDR3 loop reads CASSILWTSGPREQYF. The CDR3 bases are TGTGCCAGTAGTATACTCTGGACTAGCGGGCCCCGCGAGCAGTACTTC.

The chain couples TRBV3-1 (or the pseudogene TRBV3-2) to TRBJ1-2; tentatively, D is TRBD1 (6 bases). The CDR3 covers 15 residues. Trimming shortened V by 0 bases and J by 6 bases, and 14 bases separated the two germline ends. Germline CDR1 is LGHDT and CDR2 is YNNKEL (reference sequence). DNA of the CDR3: TGTGCCAGCAGCCAAGAACAGGGCCGAAGAGATGGCTACACCTTC. This codes for CASSQEQGRRDGYTF.

The rearrangement joins TRBV4-3 to TRBJ2-5; D gene unclear. V lost 0 bases and J 1 base, leaving 18 bases between the germline ends. CDR1 and CDR2 (germline): LGHNA, YSLEER. CDR3 size: 18 residues. CDR3 in DNA: TGCGCCAGCAGCCAAGATTCATCCTCGGAGCGCACCCAAGAGACCCAGTACTTC. This encodes CASSQDSSSERTQETQYF.

The genes are TRBV5-4 and TRBJ1-2; D is perhaps TRBD1 (5 bases). V was shortened by 0 bases and J by 2 bases, with 11 bases between the two germline ends. CDR3 size: 15 residues. Germline V gene lookup returns CDR1 SGHNT and CDR2 YYREEE (reference sequence). In DNA form, the CDR3 reads TGTGCCAGCAGCTTGGCCCTGACAGTGAACTATGGCTACACCTTC. Its protein is CASSLALTVNYGYTF.

The rearrangement links TRBV24-1 to TRBJ2-3, with 9 bases that match TRBD2. Germline V CDR1 and CDR2: KGHDR, SFDVKD. Germline trimming cut 0 bases from V and 0 bases from J; bases unmatched to any gene: 9. The CDR3 is 19 amino acids. CDR3 nucleotide sequence: TGTGCCACCAGTGATTTGTTCGGACTAGCGTTCCTTAGCACAGATACGCAGTATTTT. It codes for CATSDLFGLAFLSTDTQYF.

The chain links TRBV18 to TRBJ2-3; 9 nucleotides align to TRBD2. The CDR3 spans 18 residues. After removal of 0 bases from V and 4 bases from J, the junction contained 11 bases not matched to a gene. Germline CDR1 KGHSH, CDR2 LQKENI. For the CDR3, the DNA is TGTGCCAGCTCACCACCGAATTCGCGGGGGGGCCCTTCAGATACGCAGTATTTT. It encodes CASSPPNSRGGPSDTQYF.

The V gene is TRBV5-5, the J gene TRBJ1-1; D gene uncertain. Trimming took 0 bases from V and 2 from J, leaving 11 bases between them. Germline lookup yields CDR1 SGHKS and CDR2 YYEKEE (reference sequence). The CDR3 is 15 amino acids. The CDR3 DNA is TGTGCCAGCAGCTTGGGGGTGCGCCCTAACACTGAAGCTTTCTTT. The encoded protein is CASSLGVRPNTEAFF.

This chain links TRBV28 with TRBJ1-5; 10 nucleotides match TRBD1. From germline, CDR1 is MDHEN and CDR2 SYDVKM. J gave up 9 bases and V 5 bases, and 10 bases lay outside the gene matches. CDR3 length equals 15 residues. The CDR3 DNA reads TGTGCCAGCAGTCATAGACAGGGGGCGATCCGGCCCCAGCATTTT. Translation gives CASSHRQGAIRPQHF.

The J gene is TRBJ2-3, the V gene TRBV3-1 (or the pseudogene TRBV3-2); weak D call: TRBD2 (5 bases). This CDR3 has 17 amino acids. The ends were cut back, 1 base at V and 3 bases at J, with 17 bases in the middle. Germline V lookup: CDR1 LGHDT, CDR2 YNNKEL (reference sequence). The CDR3, as DNA: TGTGCCAGCAGCCAAGTGACGGGGTTAGGCAGGACAGATACGCAGTATTTT. Translating it yields CASSQVTGLGRTDTQYF.

The chain couples TRBV13 to TRBJ1-2; tentatively, D is TRBD1 (5 bases). Per the germline V gene, CDR1 is PRHDT and CDR2 is FYEKMQ (reference sequence). V gave up 0 bases and J gave up 3 bases, with 11 bases separating them. The CDR3 is made up of 15 amino acids. The CDR3 sequence: CASSLGAGGDYGYTF. The CDR3 DNA is TGTGCCAGCAGCTTAGGGGCGGGGGGAGACTATGGCTACACCTTC. Supplemented by reference TRBV13 and TRBJ1-2, the full variable domain reads AAGVIQSPRHLIKEKRETATLKCYPIPRHDTVYWYQQGPGQDPQFLISFYEKMQSDKGSIPDRFSAQQFSDYHSELNMSSLELGDSALYFCASSLGAGGDYGYTFGSGTRLTVV.

J is TRBJ1-6 and V is TRBV4-1, with no clear D. Trimming took off 2 bases at V and 8 bases at J, with 10 bases between the two ends. This CDR3 comprises 14 residues. Germline lookup yields CDR1 MGHRA and CDR2 YSYEKL. The CDR3 reads CASSQTGSYSPLHF. CDR3 nucleotides: TGCGCCAGCAGCCAAACCGGGTCCTATTCACCCCTCCACTTT.